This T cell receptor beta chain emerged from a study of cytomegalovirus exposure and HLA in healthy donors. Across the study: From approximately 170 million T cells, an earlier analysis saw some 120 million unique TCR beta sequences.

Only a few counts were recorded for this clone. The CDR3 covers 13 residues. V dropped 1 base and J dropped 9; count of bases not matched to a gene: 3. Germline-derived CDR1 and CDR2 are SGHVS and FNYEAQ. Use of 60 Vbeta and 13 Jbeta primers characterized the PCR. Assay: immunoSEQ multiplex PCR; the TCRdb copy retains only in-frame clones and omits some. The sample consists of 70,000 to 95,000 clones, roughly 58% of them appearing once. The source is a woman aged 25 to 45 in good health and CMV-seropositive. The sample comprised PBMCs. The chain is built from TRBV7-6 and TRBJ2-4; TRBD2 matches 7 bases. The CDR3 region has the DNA TGTGCCAGCAGCTTAGGGGAGGGGAGCATTCAGTACTTC. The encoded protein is CASSLGEGSIQYF.